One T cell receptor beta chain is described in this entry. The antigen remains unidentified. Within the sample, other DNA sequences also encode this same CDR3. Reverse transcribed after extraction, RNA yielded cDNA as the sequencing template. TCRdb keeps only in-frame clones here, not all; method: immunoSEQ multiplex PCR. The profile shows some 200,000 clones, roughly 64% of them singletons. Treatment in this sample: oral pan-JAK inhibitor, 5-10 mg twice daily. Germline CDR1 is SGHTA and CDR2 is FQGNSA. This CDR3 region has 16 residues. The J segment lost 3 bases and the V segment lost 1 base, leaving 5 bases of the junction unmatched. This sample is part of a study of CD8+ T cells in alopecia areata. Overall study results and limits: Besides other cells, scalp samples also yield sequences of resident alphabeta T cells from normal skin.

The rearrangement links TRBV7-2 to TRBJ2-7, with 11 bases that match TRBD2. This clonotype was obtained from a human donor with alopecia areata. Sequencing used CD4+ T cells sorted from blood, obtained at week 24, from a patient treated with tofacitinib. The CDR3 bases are TGTGCCAGCAGCTTAGAAGGTACTAGCGGGAGCTACGAGCAGTACTTC. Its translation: CASSLEGTSGSYEQYF. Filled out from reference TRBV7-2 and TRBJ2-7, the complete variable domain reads GAGVSQSPSNKVTEKGKDVELRCDPISGHTALYWYRQSLGQGLEFLIYFQGNSAPDKSGLPSDRFSAERTGGSVSTLTIQRTQQEDSAVYLCASSLEGTSGSYEQYFGPGTRLTVT.